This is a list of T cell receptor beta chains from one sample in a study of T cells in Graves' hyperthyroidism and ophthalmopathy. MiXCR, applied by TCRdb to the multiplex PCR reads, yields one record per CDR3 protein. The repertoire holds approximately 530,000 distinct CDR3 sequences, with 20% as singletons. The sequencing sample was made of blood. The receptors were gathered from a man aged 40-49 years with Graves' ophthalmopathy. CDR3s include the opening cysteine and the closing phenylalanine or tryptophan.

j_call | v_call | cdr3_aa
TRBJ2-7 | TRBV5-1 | CASSLELAGEGEQYF
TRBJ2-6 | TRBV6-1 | CASSDFSGANSGANVLTF
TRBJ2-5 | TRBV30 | CAWSFGGETQYF
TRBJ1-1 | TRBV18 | CASSPGHHTEAFF
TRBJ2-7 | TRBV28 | CASSFRRAGQYF
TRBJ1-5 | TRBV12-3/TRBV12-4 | CASRGRVNQPQHF
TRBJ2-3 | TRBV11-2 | CASTPRTLTNRFRGTQYF
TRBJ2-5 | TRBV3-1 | CASSQETSGIETQYF
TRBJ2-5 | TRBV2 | CASNYGTYQETQYF
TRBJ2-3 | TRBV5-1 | CASRKLAGVDTQYF
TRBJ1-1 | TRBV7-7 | CASSLNQNTEAFF
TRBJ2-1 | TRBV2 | CASSEQWGDNEQFF
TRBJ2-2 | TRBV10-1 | CASTDTGELFF
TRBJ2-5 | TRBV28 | CASSFLRPGGQETQYF
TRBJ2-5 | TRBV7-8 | CASSLVFGGPQETQYF
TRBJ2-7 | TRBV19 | CASRKTGTPYEQYF
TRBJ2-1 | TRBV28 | CASLSSYNEQFF
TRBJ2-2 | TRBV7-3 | CASSSQLGAGELFF
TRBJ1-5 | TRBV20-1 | CSASPGQGYSNQPQHF
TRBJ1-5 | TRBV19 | CASRPDRARPQHF
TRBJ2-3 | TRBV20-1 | CSARPNRGLAGGDTQYF
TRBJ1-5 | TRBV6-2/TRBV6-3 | CASSRTGRRLSASNQPQHF
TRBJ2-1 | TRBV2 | CGGWSSGRANEQFF
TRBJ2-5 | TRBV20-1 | CSARRGSGETQYF
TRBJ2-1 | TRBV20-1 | CSARDDGGNSYNEQFF
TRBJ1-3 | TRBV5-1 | CASSPQGPYSGNTIYF
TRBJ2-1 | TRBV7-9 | CASSYRQEQFF
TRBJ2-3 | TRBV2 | CASSDRADTQYF
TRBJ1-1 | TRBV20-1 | CSARFWGRPGVLNTEAFF
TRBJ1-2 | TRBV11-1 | CASSLQGIDGYTF
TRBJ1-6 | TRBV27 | CASSHKQGAAYNSPLHF
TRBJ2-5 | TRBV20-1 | CSARVAGGGETQYF
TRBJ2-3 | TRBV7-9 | CASSPALRTDTQYF
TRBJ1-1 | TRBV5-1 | CASSTNGDWNTEAFF
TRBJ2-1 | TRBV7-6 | CASSPRWGQEYNEQFF
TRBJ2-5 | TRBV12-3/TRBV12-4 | CASSMGLAGNQETQYF
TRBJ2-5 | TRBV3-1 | CASSRLGAAEVTQYF
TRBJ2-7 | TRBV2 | CASSIPKTGTQGSSSYEQYF
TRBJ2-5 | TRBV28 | CASSPEGPGVRETQYF
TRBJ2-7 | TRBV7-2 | CASSLGLGGSYEQYF
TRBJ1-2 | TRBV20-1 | CSARDRDRTNYGYTF
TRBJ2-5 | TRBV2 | CASTNSPINQETQYF
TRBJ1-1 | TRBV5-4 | CASSSRTQGPNTEAFF
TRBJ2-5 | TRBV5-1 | CASSLGAQETQYF
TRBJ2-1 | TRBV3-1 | CASGFGGQFF
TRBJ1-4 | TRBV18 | CASSPFSQPNEKLLF
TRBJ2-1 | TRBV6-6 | CASSYSGTSGPQFF
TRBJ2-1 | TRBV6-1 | CASSELGVFRGNEQFF
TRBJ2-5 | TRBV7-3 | CASSFRQKETQYF
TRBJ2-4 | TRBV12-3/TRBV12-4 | CASILSGVDIQYF